This T cell receptor (beta chain) was recovered during a study of cytomegalovirus exposure and HLA in healthy donors. There are 16 residues in the CDR3. Germline CDR1 reads MNHNY; CDR2 reads SVGAGI (reference sequence). Trimming cost V 4 bases and J 1 base; bases outside gene matches: 9. Although they were nominally healthy when sampled, donors likely had unrecorded immune exposures. PCR primers comprised 60 Vbeta and 13 Jbeta primers. Some clones are missing from TCRdb's copy, which holds only in-frame ones; the method was immunoSEQ multiplex PCR. The sample records 95,000 to 100,000 clones, around 77% being singletons.

This receptor was taken from a man aged 40-50 years in good health and CMV-seronegative. Sequencing input: PBMCs. The chain uses TRBV6-6 and TRBJ2-7, with 8 positions matching TRBD1. The chain's CDR3 is CASSSPATGVSYEQYF. CDR3 bases: TGTGCCAGCAGTTCCCCAGCGACAGGGGTTTCCTACGAGCAGTACTTC.